This T cell receptor (beta chain) is drawn from a study of cytomegalovirus exposure and HLA in healthy donors. Study-wide findings and caveats: When the data were analyzed later, several of the most significant clusters appeared to be linked to common viral pathogens. Later genetic work tied a missense DCLRE1C variant to beta-chain V and J trimming. Immune exposure information available was restricted to CMV serostatus.

The PCR was carried out with 60 Vbeta primers and 13 Jbeta primers. TCRdb keeps only in-frame clones here, not all; method: immunoSEQ multiplex PCR. In the table there are 58,000 or so clones, 75% of which are singletons. As concerns this clone: The antigen remains undetermined.

The CDR3 is 13 amino acids. V shed 3 bases and J shed 1 base, with 4 bases lying between them. CDR1 is LNHNV and CDR2 is YYDKDF in the germline V gene (reference sequence). The V gene is TRBV15, the J gene TRBJ1-5; D is uncertain. The sequenced sample was PBMCs. This sequence originates from a woman aged 40 to 49 in good health and CMV-seropositive. The CDR3 DNA reads TGTGCCACCAGCAGGTCAAGCAATCAGCCCCAGCATTTT. Translating gives CATSRSSNQPQHF.